This T cell receptor beta chain derives from a study of T cell repertoires in cytomegalovirus infection (dated by TCRdb to about 2019). Looking at the study overall: Peptide stimulations targeted recently identified HLA-C-restricted CMV epitopes, whose presentation resists viral immunomodulation, together with well-studied HLA-B-restricted epitopes. Because public TCR beta signatures pointed to carriage of CMV infection together with the matching HLA type, the HLA type of each donor mattered for the analysis. General findings and caveats noted by the study authors: In both this cohort and an independent cohort of 300 to 450 donors, the cumulative frequency of public TCR beta family members distinguished carriers of CMV infection plus the relevant HLA type. The ex vivo response was dominated by HLA-C-restricted CMV-specific TCR beta clonotypes, which also provided the single most frequent clonotype in two of eight donors.

Sequencer: Illumina HiSeq 1500. TCRdb redid the processing of the public reads, applying fastp at Q25 and MiXCR, and retained in-frame beta chains. A single entry per CDR3 protein holds the most common genes and DNA from its merged rows. This sample gives fewer than 200,000 distinct CDR3 sequences in total; about a fifth of them show up just once. The top ten hold about 25% of the sample. The meaning of the sample's treatment or condition label: in vitro stimulation with specific CMV peptide epitopes to enrich CMV-specific T cells. This clonotype was counted ten times or more. Its antigen target is currently unknown. No base quality values were provided; no much bigger clone lies one nucleotide off. The specimen was CD8+ T cells from cultured PBMCs, collected from culture after CMV antigen stimulation. The TCR originated in a human donor in good health (CMV status not recorded). Some clones in this sample may be carry-over from other donors' samples.

The DNA sequence is as follows: TGTGCCAGCAGCTACCATACAGGGGGCGAGTTCACCGGGGAGCTGTTTTTT. This codes for CASSYHTGGEFTGELFF. The chain couples TRBV7-6 to TRBJ2-2; TRBD1 matches 9 bases in the middle. Based on the germline V gene, the CDR1 and CDR2 sequences are SGHVS and FNYEAQ. The CDR3 has 17 amino acids, counting the end cysteine and phenylalanine. CDR3 DNA is the only sequence kept; it has 51 bases, read in frame from the first base. Trimmed from V: 4 bases; trimmed from J: 4 bases; junction bases lacking a gene match: 10. When the CDR3 is completed using the reference TRBV7-6 and TRBJ2-2 genes on either side, the full variable domain is GAGVSQSPRYKVTKRGQDVALRCDPISGHVSLYWYRQALGQGPEFLTYFNYEAQQDKSGLPNDRFSAERPEGSISTLTIQRTEQRDSAMYRCASSYHTGGEFTGELFFGEGSRLTVL.